Following are 3 T cell receptor beta chains from one sample sequenced in a study of T cells after yellow fever vaccination. TCRdb analysed the 5' RACE reads with MiXCR anew, one entry per CDR3 protein. The sample holds a few hundred thousand distinct CDR3 sequences; over 4% are singletons and the top ten take roughly 25%. The sample was PBMCs, taken 5 days after the yellow fever booster vaccination. Source of these receptors: a young man who received the YFV17D yellow fever vaccine.

The DNA of the CDR3 is TGTGCCAGCAGTTTATCTCAGGGGCCTAATTCACCCCTCCACTTT. Protein product: CASSLSQGPNSPLHF. The chain is built from TRBV27 and TRBJ1-6; D is perhaps TRBD1 (6 bases). CDR3 length: 15 amino acids. Germline V CDR1 and CDR2: MNHEY, SMNVEV (reference sequence). V lost 0 bases and J lost 6, with 9 bases in between.

The chain links TRBV5-6 to TRBJ2-1; D unclear. The CDR3 covers 14 residues. Germline CDR1 and CDR2: SGHDT and YYEEEE. The V gene lost 4 bases and the J gene lost 3 bases, with 11 bases spanning the gap. The CDR3 sequence: CASSPTGSYNEQFF. In DNA, the CDR3 is TGTGCCAGCAGCCCGACCGGAAGCTACAATGAGCAGTTCTTC.

This clonotype has a count of ten or more. The chain recombines TRBV9 with TRBJ2-2; a possible D gene is TRBD2 (6 bases). CDR1 is SGDLS, CDR2 YYNGEE, per germline. The CDR3 has 14 residues. With 0 bases removed from V and 10 bases from J, the gap between germline ends came to 13 bases. This CDR3 is CASSVATWGEELFF. As DNA, the CDR3 is TGTGCCAGCAGCGTAGCTACATGGGGGGAGGAGCTGTTTTTT.